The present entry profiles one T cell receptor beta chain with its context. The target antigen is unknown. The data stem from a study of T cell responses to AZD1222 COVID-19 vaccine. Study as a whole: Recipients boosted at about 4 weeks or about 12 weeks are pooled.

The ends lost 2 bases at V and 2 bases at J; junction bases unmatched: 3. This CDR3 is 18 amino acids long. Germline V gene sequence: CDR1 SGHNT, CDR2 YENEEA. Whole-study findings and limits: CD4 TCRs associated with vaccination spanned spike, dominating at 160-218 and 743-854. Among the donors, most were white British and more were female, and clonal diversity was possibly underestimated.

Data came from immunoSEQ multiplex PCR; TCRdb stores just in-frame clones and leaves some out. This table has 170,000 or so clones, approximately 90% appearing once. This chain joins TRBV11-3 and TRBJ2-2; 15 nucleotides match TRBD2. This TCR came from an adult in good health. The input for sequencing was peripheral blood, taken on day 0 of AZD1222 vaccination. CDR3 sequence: CASSLKGLAGGNTGELFF. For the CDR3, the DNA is TGTGCCAGCAGCTTAAAGGGACTAGCGGGGGGAAACACCGGGGAGCTGTTTTTT.